These T cell receptor beta chains were read from a single sample in a study of vaccination and CD4 T cells after COVID-19. TCRdb re-derived calls from the PCR reads in MiXCR, one entry per CDR3 protein. Seen here are 9,700 or so distinct CDR3 sequences, under 70% observed once, and the top ten hold around a third. These receptors lack a known antigen. Sample: CD4+ T cells from blood, cultured in vitro. These receptors came from a human donor who had recovered from COVID-19. The CDR3 runs from the conserved cysteine through the conserved F or W. A D gene is named only where the DNA matches it firmly. Clone sizes are given selectively: once, few, many, or a class where the clone is expanded.

CDR3 | DNA | D | J | size | length | V
CASSSQGNGPPQHF | TGTGCCAGCAGTTCACAGGGGAATGGTCCGCCCCAGCATTTT | TRBD1 | TRBJ1-5 | - | 14 | TRBV27
CAIRGTGGANGNTEAFF | TGTGCCATCAGGGGGACAGGGGGCGCGAACGGGAACACTGAAGCTTTCTTT | TRBD1 | TRBJ1-1 | few | 17 | TRBV10-3
CASSPDGRTGGGETQYF | TGTGCCAGTAGTCCCGACGGAAGGACAGGGGGAGGAGAGACCCAGTACTTC | TRBD1 | TRBJ2-5 | - | 17 | TRBV19
CASRQGSSYEQYF | TGTGCCAGCAGACAGGGGTCCTCCTACGAGCAGTACTTC | TRBD1 | TRBJ2-7 | - | 13 | TRBV6-1
CASIPGAIFTDTQYF | TGTGCCAGCATACCCGGGGCCATATTCACAGATACGCAGTATTTT | - | TRBJ2-3 | few | 15 | TRBV6-2/TRBV6-3
CSVAERGQPQHF | TGCAGCGTTGCAGAAAGAGGGCAGCCCCAGCATTTT | - | TRBJ1-5 | - | 12 | TRBV29-1
CSARTSFGETQYF | TGCAGTGCTAGGACTAGCTTCGGGGAGACCCAGTACTTC | TRBD2 | TRBJ2-5 | few | 13 | TRBV20-1
CASSLIQGNPYEQYF | TGTGCCAGCAGTTTAATACAGGGCAATCCCTACGAGCAGTACTTC | - | TRBJ2-7 | few | 15 | TRBV6-5
CASSLNGGEETQYF | TGTGCCAGCAGCCTTAACGGGGGCGAGGAGACCCAGTACTTC | - | TRBJ2-5 | - | 14 | TRBV11-2
CSAMGHTSNEQFF | TGCAGTGCTATGGGCCATACATCGAATGAGCAGTTCTTC | - | TRBJ2-1 | once | 13 | TRBV20-1
CASSPDNSEKLFF | TGTGCCAGCAGTCCAGACAACAGTGAAAAACTGTTTTTT | - | TRBJ1-4 | once | 13 | TRBV2
CASSSTSGETGELFF | TGTGCCAGCAGCTCGACTAGCGGGGAGACCGGGGAGCTGTTTTTT | TRBD2 | TRBJ2-2 | - | 15 | TRBV7-3
CASSPQGVGSNQPQHF | TGTGCCAGCAGCCCCCAAGGGGTCGGCAGCAATCAGCCCCAGCATTTT | - | TRBJ1-5 | - | 16 | TRBV7-2
CASSRQGPQPQHF | TGTGCCAGTAGCAGACAGGGCCCACAGCCCCAGCATTTT | TRBD1 | TRBJ1-5 | few | 13 | TRBV19
CATRLSLGVEKLFF | TGTGCCACCCGACTAAGCTTGGGGGTCGAAAAACTGTTTTTT | - | TRBJ1-4 | once | 14 | TRBV6-1
CASSPAGGGQHEQYF | TGTGCCAGCAGCCCCGCGGGGGGAGGACAACACGAGCAGTACTTC | TRBD2 | TRBJ2-7 | - | 15 | TRBV7-9
CASSDALAGGGGELFF | TGTGCCAGCAGTGACGCACTAGCGGGAGGAGGCGGGGAGCTGTTTTTT | TRBD2 | TRBJ2-2 | - | 16 | TRBV2
CASSSYQDRAPTF | TGTGCCAGCAGCTCCTACCAGGACAGGGCCCCCACCTTC | TRBD1 | TRBJ1-2 | - | 13 | TRBV7-8
CSAMGQITNTEAFF | TGCAGTGCTATGGGGCAAATTACGAACACTGAAGCTTTCTTT | - | TRBJ1-1 | - | 14 | TRBV20-1
CASSYGLAGEETQYF | TGTGCCAGCAGCTACGGACTAGCGGGAGAAGAGACCCAGTACTTC | TRBD2 | TRBJ2-5 | - | 15 | TRBV7-2
CASSSSAGSSYEQYF | TGCGCCAGCAGCTCCTCGGCGGGGAGCTCCTACGAGCAGTACTTC | - | TRBJ2-7 | - | 15 | TRBV4-1
CASSESRGGQPQHF | TGTGCCAGCAGTGAAAGCAGGGGTGGGCAGCCCCAGCATTTT | - | TRBJ1-5 | once | 14 | TRBV2
CASSARTGGTAGQPQHF | TGTGCCAGCAGTGCAAGGACAGGGGGCACCGCAGGGCAGCCCCAGCATTTT | TRBD1 | TRBJ1-5 | - | 17 | TRBV27
CASSRQGAGTEAFF | TGTGCCAGCAGCCGACAGGGGGCCGGGACTGAAGCTTTCTTT | TRBD1 | TRBJ1-1 | - | 14 | TRBV7-2
CASSVGDTTRYGYTF | TGTGCCAGCAGCGTAGGGGACACGACGCGTTATGGCTACACCTTC | - | TRBJ1-2 | - | 15 | TRBV7-9